This note documents a single T cell receptor (beta chain) sequence. J gave up 0 bases and V 6 bases, and 4 bases lay outside the gene matches. Germline CDR1 ENHRY, CDR2 SYGVKD. The CDR3 totals 15 residues. The data stem from a study of blood T cell repertoires in COVID-19. Generated by immunoSEQ multiplex PCR, the TCRdb table keeps only in-frame clones and is missing some. The sample yields over 300,000 clones, about 83% seen once. V is TRBV10-3 and J is TRBJ2-3; 9 nucleotides agree with TRBD1. This receptor was identified in a woman in her fifties or sixties with acute or convalescent COVID-19. Sequencing input: peripheral blood. As DNA, the CDR3 is TGTGCCATCAGATCGGGACAGGGCAGCACAGATACGCAGTATTTT. It encodes CAIRSGQGSTDTQYF.